This T cell receptor beta chain came from a study of shared clonotypes between healthy human individuals. For the study at large: Every donor yielded three CD4 naive, three CD4 memory, two CD8 naive and one CD8 memory plate.

The V gene's germline CDR1 is MNHEY and CDR2 SVGAGI. This CDR3 has 15 residues. V lost 2 bases and J lost 6; bases outside the gene matches: 6. Recent acute infections and vaccinations were absent in the healthy HIV-negative adult donors. About this clone itself: Its antigen is unknown.

Points from the study as a whole: Sampling was confined to blood; repertoires within tissues likely differ. Clonotypes that were shared across a handful of donors made up about 5.1% of naive CD4 clonotypes.

TCRdb's copy holds only in-frame clones and misses some; the assay was immunoSEQ multiplex PCR. Seen here are under 2.5 million clones, 85% to 95% observed once, and the top ten hold approximately 0.41%. The material sequenced was naive CD4+ T cells from PBMCs. The sample's subset: CD45RA+ positively selected. The receptor's source is a man aged 18 to 30 in good health. Some clones in this sample may be carry-over from other donors' samples. The V call is TRBV6-5, the J call TRBJ1-3; 8 positions match TRBD1. CDR3 protein: CASSYQPGGENTIYF. Here the CDR3 DNA reads TGTGCCAGCAGTTACCAGCCAGGGGGCGAAAACACCATATATTTT.